This T cell receptor beta chain derives from a study of blood T cells in healthy people across ages. Study-wide results and limits: Both higher diversity and more naive CD4+ cells marked long-lived donors when set against aged donors. TCR beta diversity per million T cells fell roughly linearly with age.

The study drew donors from healthy Caucasian individuals in Russia aged about 6 to 90. Next came a second PCR, run for about 7 to 12 cycles, which used a sample-barcoded 5' primer along with a J-beta primer mix. MiXCR was run by TCRdb on the 5' RACE reads, yielding one entry per CDR3 protein. This table has hundreds of thousands of distinct CDR3 sequences, approximately 43% appearing once. This clonotype appeared a few times. What it binds is unknown. Germline is not matched at one junction end, which may reflect a read error. The sequence came from a woman between 55 and 75 years old in good health. Sequencing input: blood.

The CDR3 DNA sequence: TGTGCCAGCAGCCCGGGACTAGCGGTGACGATAGCCAAAAACGTTCAGTACTTC. Encoded protein: CASSPGLAVTIAKNVQYF. The chain links TRBV11-2 to TRBJ2-4; 11 bases are a match to TRBD2. CDR1 is SGHAT, CDR2 FQNNGV, per germline. This CDR3 spans 18 amino acids.